Listed below are T cell receptor beta chains from one sample, sequenced in a study of a mutant IDH1 vaccine in newly diagnosed glioma. What these receptors recognize is not known. Clones were read by immunoSEQ multiplex PCR, and TCRdb kept only the in-frame ones, dropping some. The table records approximately 30,000 clones, roughly 79% of them present only once. Sequencing was performed on PBMCs, taken from a glioma patient whose treatment included an IDH1 peptide vaccine. These receptors were obtained from a woman aged 25 to 45 with glioma. Some clones in this sample may be carry-over from other donors' samples. Each CDR3 is given without its conserved first and last residue. D genes are given only for firm matches.

j_gene	v_gene	d_gene	CDR3aa
TRBJ2-2	TRBV10-3	TRBD1	AITFRQGANTGELF
TRBJ1-4	TRBV4-1	TRBD1	ASRFQGEGEKLF
TRBJ2-3	TRBV6-5	-	ASSYGSPSTDTQY
TRBJ1-4	TRBV6-5	-	ASSGGRGGNEKLF
TRBJ1-5	TRBV15	-	ATSKPGGVNQPQH
TRBJ1-2	TRBV5-5	TRBD1	ASVDREYNGYT
TRBJ2-5	TRBV13	-	ASTSREGARGTQY
TRBJ1-1	TRBV7-2	TRBD1	ASSHNRQGAH
TRBJ2-5	TRBV11-2	-	ASSFVGGLTQETQY
TRBJ2-7	TRBV27	-	ASSHRTRTEQY
TRBJ1-5	TRBV12-2	-	ASRLKFPSNQPQH
TRBJ2-6	TRBV29-1	-	SVEGSGTGANVLT
TRBJ2-2	TRBV4-1	TRBD2	ASSQDQGLAGSHAGELF
TRBJ2-6	TRBV7-9	-	ASDPRWGSGANVLT
TRBJ2-1	TRBV5-1	TRBD2	ASSSTSGSSYNEQF
TRBJ1-1	TRBV25-1	-	ASSEQFGDTEAF
TRBJ1-5	TRBV19	-	ASSIDTGKSNQPQH
TRBJ1-2	TRBV7-9	-	ASSTRGGNYGYT
TRBJ2-1	TRBV7-9	-	ASSQQGEMGNEQF
TRBJ2-7	TRBV4-1	-	ASSQGGISSYEQY
TRBJ2-5	TRBV15	-	ATSGGRARGQETQY
TRBJ1-1	TRBV27	-	ASRQGTNTEAF
TRBJ2-5	TRBV28	-	ASSPTGEETQY